A selection of T cell receptor beta chains follows, all from one sample in a study of shared clonotypes between healthy human individuals. Clones were read by immunoSEQ multiplex PCR, and TCRdb kept only the in-frame ones, dropping some. This table has around 700,000 clones, about two thirds appearing once. The sample was memory CD4+ T cells sorted from blood. The source is a woman between 25 and 40 years old in good health. Each CDR3 is given with its conserved first and last residue. A D gene is named only where the DNA matches it firmly. For some rows the clone size is stated as once, few or many, or as a class when expanded; others skip it.

clone size,CDR3 length,D gene,V gene,J gene,CDR3 DNA,CDR3 protein
few,14,TRBD2,TRBV5-1,TRBJ2-1,TGCGCCAGCTCCTTAGCGGGATCTTACAATGAGCAGTTCTTC,CASSLAGSYNEQFF
-,15,TRBD2,TRBV19,TRBJ2-7,TGTGCCAGTAGTCGGACTAGCGGGAGGGACTACGAGCAGTACTTC,CASSRTSGRDYEQYF
-,13,-,TRBV2,TRBJ1-5,TGTGCCAGCAGTCAGGGGTCCAATCAGCCCCAGCATTTT,CASSQGSNQPQHF
-,15,-,TRBV5-1,TRBJ1-3,TGCGCCAGCAGCTTGGATGCTGGTTCTGGAAACACCATATATTTT,CASSLDAGSGNTIYF
-,15,TRBD2,TRBV7-8,TRBJ2-3,TGTGCCAGCAGCTCCAGACTAGCGGGCACAGATACGCAGTATTTT,CASSSRLAGTDTQYF
-,12,TRBD2,TRBV28,TRBJ2-5,TGTGTTTCGGGCGGGAGCGAAGAGACCCAGTACTTC,CVSGGSEETQYF
-,13,-,TRBV4-2,TRBJ2-7,TGTGCCAGCAGCCAAGATCAGTGGTTGGAGCAGTACTTC,CASSQDQWLEQYF
-,18,TRBD2,TRBV11-2,TRBJ2-3,TGTGCCAGCAGCTTAGGAAGGGCTAGCGGGATCTACACAGATACGCAGTATTTT,CASSLGRASGIYTDTQYF
-,12,-,TRBV7-2,TRBJ1-3,TGTGCCAGCAGCCGGGGGGGAAACACCATATATTTT,CASSRGGNTIYF
many,16,TRBD2,TRBV11-2,TRBJ2-5,TGTGCCAGCAGCTTAGGGTTAGCGGGGACCGAAGAGACCCAGTACTTC,CASSLGLAGTEETQYF
-,13,-,TRBV30,TRBJ2-7,TGTGCCTGGAGCGCAGGAGGGCGCGAGAAGCAGTACTTC,CAWSAGGREKQYF
-,11,-,TRBV6-5,TRBJ2-7,TGTGCCAGCAGTCGAGGGGGGGATCGGTACTTC,CASSRGGDRYF
-,13,TRBD1,TRBV29-1,TRBJ1-3,TGCAGCGTTGGAGGGACAGGTGGAAACACCATATATTTT,CSVGGTGGNTIYF
-,15,-,TRBV15,TRBJ1-5,TGTGCCACCAGCAGAGTGGGGGGCGGCAATCAGCCCCAGCATTTT,CATSRVGGGNQPQHF